The 2 T cell receptor beta chains in this list originate from one sample, sequenced in a study of CD8 T cells in ankylosing spondylitis. In TCRdb, the 5' RACE reads were re-called with MiXCR into one record per CDR3 protein. The repertoire includes about 150,000 distinct CDR3 sequences, 30% to 40% of them detected once, and approximately 5.9% sits in the top ten. The specimen was synovial fluid, either unsorted or a sorted T cell fraction (not recorded which). The receptors stem from a male donor with ankylosing spondylitis.

This clonotype was detected ten times or more. The J gene is TRBJ1-2, the V gene TRBV20-1; no firm D call. The V gene lost 2 bases and the J gene lost 3 bases, with 13 bases spanning the gap. There are 14 residues in the CDR3. Looked up from germline, CDR1 is DFQATT and CDR2 is SNEGSKA (reference sequence). The CDR3 here is CSARSRDAYYGYTF. The CDR3 DNA reads as TGCAGTGCTAGAAGCCGTGACGCATACTATGGCTACACCTTC.

The rearrangement uses TRBV7-6 and TRBJ1-4; D gene uncertain. The CDR3 contains 15 residues. V was cut by 5 bases and J by 6 bases, with 16 bases left in between. Germline V CDR1 and CDR2: SGHVS, FNYEAQ. The CDR3 DNA is TGTGCCAGCAGCACTCGGCGGGCTGCGGATGAAAAACTGTTTTTT. Protein sequence: CASSTRRAADEKLFF.